This record covers a single T cell receptor beta chain. This specimen comes from a study of OX40 agonist ivuxolimab in advanced cancers. The CDR3 consists of 15 residues. The V gene end was trimmed by 0 bases and the J gene end by 11 bases; junction bases not matched to a gene: 6. CDR1 SEHNR and CDR2 FQNEAQ come from the germline V gene (reference sequence). Generated by immunoSEQ multiplex PCR, the TCRdb table keeps only in-frame clones and is missing some. The data contain some 70,000 clones, around 83% of them seen just once; the ten biggest clones take up around 1.1%. The rearrangement joins TRBV7-9 to TRBJ2-7; TRBD2 aligns across 14 bases. The sample consisted of CD4+ or CD8+ T cells sorted from blood, taken in a trial of the OX40 agonist ivuxolimab. This TCR derives from an adult with an advanced solid tumor such as melanoma, head and neck, liver or kidney cancer. CDR3 sequence reads: CASSLAGTSGGLEYF. CDR3 nucleotides: TGTGCCAGCAGCTTAGCGGGGACTAGCGGGGGTTTGGAGTACTTC. Drawing the rest from reference TRBV7-9 and TRBJ2-7, the complete variable domain is DTGVSQNPRHKITKRGQNVTFRCDPISEHNRLYWYRQTLGQGPEFLTYFQNEAQLEKSRLLSDRFSAERPKGSFSTLEIQRTEQGDSAMYLCASSLAGTSGGLEYFGPGTRLTVT.